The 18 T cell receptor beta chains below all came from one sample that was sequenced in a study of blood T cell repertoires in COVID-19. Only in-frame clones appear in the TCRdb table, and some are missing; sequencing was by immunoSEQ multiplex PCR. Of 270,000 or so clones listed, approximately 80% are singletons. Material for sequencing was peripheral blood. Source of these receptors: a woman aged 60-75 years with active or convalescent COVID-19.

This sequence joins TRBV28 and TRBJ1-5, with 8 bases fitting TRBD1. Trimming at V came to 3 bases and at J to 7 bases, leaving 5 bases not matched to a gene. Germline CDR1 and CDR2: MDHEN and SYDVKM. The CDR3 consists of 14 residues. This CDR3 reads CASSFGQGGQPQHF. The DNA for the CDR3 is TGTGCCAGCAGTTTTGGACAGGGCGGACAGCCCCAGCATTTT.

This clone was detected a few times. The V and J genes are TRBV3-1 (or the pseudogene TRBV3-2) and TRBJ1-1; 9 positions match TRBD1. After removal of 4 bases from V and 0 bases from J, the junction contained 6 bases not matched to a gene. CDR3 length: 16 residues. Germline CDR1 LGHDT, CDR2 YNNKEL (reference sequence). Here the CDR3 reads CASSRGQGDMNTEAFF. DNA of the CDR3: TGTGCCAGCAGCCGGGGACAGGGAGACATGAACACTGAAGCTTTCTTT.

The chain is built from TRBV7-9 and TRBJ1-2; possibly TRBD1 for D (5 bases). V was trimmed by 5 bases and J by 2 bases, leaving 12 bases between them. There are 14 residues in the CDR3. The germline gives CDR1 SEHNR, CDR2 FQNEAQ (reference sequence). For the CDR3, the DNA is TGTGCCAGCAGCCTGAGACAGCCCAACTATGGCTACACCTTC. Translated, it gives CASSLRQPNYGYTF.

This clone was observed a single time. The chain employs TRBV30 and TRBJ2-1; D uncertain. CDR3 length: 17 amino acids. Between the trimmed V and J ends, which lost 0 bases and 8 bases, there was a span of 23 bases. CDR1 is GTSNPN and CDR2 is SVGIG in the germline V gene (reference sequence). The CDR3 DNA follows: TGTGCCTGGAGTGTATCCGCGGATTCGATGTGGGTAGATGAGCAGTTCTTC. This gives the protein CAWSVSADSMWVDEQFF. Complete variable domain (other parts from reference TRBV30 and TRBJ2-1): SQTIHQWPATLVQPVGSPLSLECTVEGTSNPNLYWYRQAAGRGLQLLFYSVGIGQISSEVPQNLSASRPQDRQFILSSKKLLLSDSGFYLCAWSVSADSMWVDEQFFGPGTRLTVL.

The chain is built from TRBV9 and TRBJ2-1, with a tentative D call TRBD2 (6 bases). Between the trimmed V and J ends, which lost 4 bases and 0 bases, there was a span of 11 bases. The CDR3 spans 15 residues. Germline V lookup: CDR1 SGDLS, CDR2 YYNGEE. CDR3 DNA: TGTGCCAGCAGCACGCGGGGTAACTCCTACAATGAGCAGTTCTTC. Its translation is CASSTRGNSYNEQFF.

The CDR3 here is CASSPGASGYNEQFF. In nucleotides, the CDR3 is TGTGCCAGCAGCCCCGGGGCTAGCGGGTACAATGAGCAGTTCTTC. The chain joins TRBV6-5 to TRBJ2-1, with TRBD2 matching over 8 bases. Looked up from germline, CDR1 is MNHEY and CDR2 is SVGAGI. The V segment lost 6 bases and the J segment 4 bases; nucleotides outside the gene matches: 8. This CDR3 region has 15 residues.

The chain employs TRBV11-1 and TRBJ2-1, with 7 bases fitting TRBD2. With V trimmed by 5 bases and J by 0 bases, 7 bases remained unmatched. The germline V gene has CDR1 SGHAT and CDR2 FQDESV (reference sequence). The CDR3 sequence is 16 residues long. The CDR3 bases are TGTGCCAGCAGCAGTTCTGCGGGGGACTCCTACAATGAGCAGTTCTTC. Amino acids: CASSSSAGDSYNEQFF.

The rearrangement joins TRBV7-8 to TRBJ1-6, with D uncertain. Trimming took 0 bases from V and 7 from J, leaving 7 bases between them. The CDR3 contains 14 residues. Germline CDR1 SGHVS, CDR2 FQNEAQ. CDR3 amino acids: CASSLAAGNSPLHF. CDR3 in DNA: TGTGCCAGCAGCTTAGCGGCGGGCAATTCACCCCTCCACTTT.

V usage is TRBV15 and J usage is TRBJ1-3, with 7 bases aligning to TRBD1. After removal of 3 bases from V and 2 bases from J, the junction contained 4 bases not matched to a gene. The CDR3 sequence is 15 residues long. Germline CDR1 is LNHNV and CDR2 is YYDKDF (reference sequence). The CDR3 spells CATSRGQYTGNTIYF. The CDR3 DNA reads TGTGCCACCAGCAGGGGACAGTATACTGGAAACACCATATATTTT.

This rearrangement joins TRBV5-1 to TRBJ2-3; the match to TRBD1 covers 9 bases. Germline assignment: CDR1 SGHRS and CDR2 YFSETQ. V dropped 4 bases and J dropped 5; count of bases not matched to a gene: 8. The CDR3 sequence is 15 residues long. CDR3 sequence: CASSHPGQGVDTQYF. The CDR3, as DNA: TGCGCCAGCAGCCATCCGGGACAGGGAGTAGATACGCAGTATTTT. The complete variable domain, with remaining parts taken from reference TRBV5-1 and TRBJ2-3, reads KAGVTQTPRYLIKTRGQQVTLSCSPISGHRSVSWYQQTPGQGLQFLFEYFSETQRNKGNFPGRFSGRQFSNSRSEMNVSTLELGDSALYLCASSHPGQGVDTQYFGPGTRLTVL.

CDR3 region: CASSDRGPQETQYF. For the CDR3, the DNA is TGTGCCAGCAGTGACAGGGGCCCACAAGAGACCCAGTACTTC. The chain links TRBV2 to TRBJ2-5, with TRBD1 as a possible D gene (6 bases). This CDR3 is built from 14 residues. Looked up from germline, CDR1 is SNHLY and CDR2 is FYNNEI. Between the trimmed V and J ends, which lost 3 bases and 2 bases, there was a span of 10 bases.

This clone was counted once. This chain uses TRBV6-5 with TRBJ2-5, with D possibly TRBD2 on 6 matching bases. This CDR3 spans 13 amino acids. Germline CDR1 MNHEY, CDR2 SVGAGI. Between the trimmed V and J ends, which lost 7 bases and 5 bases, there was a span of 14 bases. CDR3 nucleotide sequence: TGTGCCAGCACCACGGAGGGTGTGGAGACCCAGTACTTC. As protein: CASTTEGVETQYF.

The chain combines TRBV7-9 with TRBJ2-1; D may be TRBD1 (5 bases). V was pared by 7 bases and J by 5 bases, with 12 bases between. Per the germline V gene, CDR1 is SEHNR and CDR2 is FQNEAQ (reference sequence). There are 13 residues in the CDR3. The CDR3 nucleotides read TGTGCCAGCACCTCAAAACAGGACAATGAGCAGTTCTTC. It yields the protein CASTSKQDNEQFF.

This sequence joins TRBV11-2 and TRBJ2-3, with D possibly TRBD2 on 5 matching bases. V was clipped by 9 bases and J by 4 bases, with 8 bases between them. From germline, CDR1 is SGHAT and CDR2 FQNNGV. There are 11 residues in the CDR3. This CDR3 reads CASGGADTQYF. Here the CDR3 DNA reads TGTGCCAGTGGAGGAGCAGATACGCAGTATTTT.

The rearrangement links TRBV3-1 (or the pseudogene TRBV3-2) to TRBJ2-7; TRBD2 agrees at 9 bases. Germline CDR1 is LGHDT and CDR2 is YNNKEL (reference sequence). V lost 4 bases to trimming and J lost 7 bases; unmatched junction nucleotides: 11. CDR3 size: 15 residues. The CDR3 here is CASSPDGLAGSEQYF. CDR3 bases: TGTGCCAGCAGCCCCGATGGGCTAGCGGGGAGTGAGCAGTACTTC.

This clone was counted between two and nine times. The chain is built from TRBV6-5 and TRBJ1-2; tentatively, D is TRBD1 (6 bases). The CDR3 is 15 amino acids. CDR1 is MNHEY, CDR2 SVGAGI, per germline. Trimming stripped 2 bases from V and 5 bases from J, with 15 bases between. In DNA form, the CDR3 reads TGTGCCAGCAGTTACAGGCGGGGGGCGATTTATGGCTACACCTTC. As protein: CASSYRRGAIYGYTF.

The CDR3 nucleotides are TGTGCCAGCAGCCCAGGAGGTTATAGCAATCAGCCCCAGCATTTT. The encoded protein is CASSPGGYSNQPQHF. The chain recombines TRBV7-8 with TRBJ1-5; the D is unclear. This CDR3 is built from 15 residues. Germline CDR1 is SGHVS and CDR2 is FQNEAQ. V dropped 5 bases and J dropped 0 bases, with 11 bases sitting between them. Looking up the rest from reference TRBV7-8 and TRBJ1-5 gives the full variable domain: GAGVSQSPRYKVAKRGQDVALRCDPISGHVSLFWYQQALGQGPEFLTYFQNEAQLDKSGLPSDRFFAERPEGSVSTLKIQRTQQEDSAVYLCASSPGGYSNQPQHFGDGTRLSIL.

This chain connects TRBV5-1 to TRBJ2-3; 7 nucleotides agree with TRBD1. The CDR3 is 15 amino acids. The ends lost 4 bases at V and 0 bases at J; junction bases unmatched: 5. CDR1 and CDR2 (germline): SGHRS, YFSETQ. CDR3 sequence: CASSRDRPSTDTQYF. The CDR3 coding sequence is TGCGCCAGCAGCCGGGACAGACCTAGCACAGATACGCAGTATTTT.